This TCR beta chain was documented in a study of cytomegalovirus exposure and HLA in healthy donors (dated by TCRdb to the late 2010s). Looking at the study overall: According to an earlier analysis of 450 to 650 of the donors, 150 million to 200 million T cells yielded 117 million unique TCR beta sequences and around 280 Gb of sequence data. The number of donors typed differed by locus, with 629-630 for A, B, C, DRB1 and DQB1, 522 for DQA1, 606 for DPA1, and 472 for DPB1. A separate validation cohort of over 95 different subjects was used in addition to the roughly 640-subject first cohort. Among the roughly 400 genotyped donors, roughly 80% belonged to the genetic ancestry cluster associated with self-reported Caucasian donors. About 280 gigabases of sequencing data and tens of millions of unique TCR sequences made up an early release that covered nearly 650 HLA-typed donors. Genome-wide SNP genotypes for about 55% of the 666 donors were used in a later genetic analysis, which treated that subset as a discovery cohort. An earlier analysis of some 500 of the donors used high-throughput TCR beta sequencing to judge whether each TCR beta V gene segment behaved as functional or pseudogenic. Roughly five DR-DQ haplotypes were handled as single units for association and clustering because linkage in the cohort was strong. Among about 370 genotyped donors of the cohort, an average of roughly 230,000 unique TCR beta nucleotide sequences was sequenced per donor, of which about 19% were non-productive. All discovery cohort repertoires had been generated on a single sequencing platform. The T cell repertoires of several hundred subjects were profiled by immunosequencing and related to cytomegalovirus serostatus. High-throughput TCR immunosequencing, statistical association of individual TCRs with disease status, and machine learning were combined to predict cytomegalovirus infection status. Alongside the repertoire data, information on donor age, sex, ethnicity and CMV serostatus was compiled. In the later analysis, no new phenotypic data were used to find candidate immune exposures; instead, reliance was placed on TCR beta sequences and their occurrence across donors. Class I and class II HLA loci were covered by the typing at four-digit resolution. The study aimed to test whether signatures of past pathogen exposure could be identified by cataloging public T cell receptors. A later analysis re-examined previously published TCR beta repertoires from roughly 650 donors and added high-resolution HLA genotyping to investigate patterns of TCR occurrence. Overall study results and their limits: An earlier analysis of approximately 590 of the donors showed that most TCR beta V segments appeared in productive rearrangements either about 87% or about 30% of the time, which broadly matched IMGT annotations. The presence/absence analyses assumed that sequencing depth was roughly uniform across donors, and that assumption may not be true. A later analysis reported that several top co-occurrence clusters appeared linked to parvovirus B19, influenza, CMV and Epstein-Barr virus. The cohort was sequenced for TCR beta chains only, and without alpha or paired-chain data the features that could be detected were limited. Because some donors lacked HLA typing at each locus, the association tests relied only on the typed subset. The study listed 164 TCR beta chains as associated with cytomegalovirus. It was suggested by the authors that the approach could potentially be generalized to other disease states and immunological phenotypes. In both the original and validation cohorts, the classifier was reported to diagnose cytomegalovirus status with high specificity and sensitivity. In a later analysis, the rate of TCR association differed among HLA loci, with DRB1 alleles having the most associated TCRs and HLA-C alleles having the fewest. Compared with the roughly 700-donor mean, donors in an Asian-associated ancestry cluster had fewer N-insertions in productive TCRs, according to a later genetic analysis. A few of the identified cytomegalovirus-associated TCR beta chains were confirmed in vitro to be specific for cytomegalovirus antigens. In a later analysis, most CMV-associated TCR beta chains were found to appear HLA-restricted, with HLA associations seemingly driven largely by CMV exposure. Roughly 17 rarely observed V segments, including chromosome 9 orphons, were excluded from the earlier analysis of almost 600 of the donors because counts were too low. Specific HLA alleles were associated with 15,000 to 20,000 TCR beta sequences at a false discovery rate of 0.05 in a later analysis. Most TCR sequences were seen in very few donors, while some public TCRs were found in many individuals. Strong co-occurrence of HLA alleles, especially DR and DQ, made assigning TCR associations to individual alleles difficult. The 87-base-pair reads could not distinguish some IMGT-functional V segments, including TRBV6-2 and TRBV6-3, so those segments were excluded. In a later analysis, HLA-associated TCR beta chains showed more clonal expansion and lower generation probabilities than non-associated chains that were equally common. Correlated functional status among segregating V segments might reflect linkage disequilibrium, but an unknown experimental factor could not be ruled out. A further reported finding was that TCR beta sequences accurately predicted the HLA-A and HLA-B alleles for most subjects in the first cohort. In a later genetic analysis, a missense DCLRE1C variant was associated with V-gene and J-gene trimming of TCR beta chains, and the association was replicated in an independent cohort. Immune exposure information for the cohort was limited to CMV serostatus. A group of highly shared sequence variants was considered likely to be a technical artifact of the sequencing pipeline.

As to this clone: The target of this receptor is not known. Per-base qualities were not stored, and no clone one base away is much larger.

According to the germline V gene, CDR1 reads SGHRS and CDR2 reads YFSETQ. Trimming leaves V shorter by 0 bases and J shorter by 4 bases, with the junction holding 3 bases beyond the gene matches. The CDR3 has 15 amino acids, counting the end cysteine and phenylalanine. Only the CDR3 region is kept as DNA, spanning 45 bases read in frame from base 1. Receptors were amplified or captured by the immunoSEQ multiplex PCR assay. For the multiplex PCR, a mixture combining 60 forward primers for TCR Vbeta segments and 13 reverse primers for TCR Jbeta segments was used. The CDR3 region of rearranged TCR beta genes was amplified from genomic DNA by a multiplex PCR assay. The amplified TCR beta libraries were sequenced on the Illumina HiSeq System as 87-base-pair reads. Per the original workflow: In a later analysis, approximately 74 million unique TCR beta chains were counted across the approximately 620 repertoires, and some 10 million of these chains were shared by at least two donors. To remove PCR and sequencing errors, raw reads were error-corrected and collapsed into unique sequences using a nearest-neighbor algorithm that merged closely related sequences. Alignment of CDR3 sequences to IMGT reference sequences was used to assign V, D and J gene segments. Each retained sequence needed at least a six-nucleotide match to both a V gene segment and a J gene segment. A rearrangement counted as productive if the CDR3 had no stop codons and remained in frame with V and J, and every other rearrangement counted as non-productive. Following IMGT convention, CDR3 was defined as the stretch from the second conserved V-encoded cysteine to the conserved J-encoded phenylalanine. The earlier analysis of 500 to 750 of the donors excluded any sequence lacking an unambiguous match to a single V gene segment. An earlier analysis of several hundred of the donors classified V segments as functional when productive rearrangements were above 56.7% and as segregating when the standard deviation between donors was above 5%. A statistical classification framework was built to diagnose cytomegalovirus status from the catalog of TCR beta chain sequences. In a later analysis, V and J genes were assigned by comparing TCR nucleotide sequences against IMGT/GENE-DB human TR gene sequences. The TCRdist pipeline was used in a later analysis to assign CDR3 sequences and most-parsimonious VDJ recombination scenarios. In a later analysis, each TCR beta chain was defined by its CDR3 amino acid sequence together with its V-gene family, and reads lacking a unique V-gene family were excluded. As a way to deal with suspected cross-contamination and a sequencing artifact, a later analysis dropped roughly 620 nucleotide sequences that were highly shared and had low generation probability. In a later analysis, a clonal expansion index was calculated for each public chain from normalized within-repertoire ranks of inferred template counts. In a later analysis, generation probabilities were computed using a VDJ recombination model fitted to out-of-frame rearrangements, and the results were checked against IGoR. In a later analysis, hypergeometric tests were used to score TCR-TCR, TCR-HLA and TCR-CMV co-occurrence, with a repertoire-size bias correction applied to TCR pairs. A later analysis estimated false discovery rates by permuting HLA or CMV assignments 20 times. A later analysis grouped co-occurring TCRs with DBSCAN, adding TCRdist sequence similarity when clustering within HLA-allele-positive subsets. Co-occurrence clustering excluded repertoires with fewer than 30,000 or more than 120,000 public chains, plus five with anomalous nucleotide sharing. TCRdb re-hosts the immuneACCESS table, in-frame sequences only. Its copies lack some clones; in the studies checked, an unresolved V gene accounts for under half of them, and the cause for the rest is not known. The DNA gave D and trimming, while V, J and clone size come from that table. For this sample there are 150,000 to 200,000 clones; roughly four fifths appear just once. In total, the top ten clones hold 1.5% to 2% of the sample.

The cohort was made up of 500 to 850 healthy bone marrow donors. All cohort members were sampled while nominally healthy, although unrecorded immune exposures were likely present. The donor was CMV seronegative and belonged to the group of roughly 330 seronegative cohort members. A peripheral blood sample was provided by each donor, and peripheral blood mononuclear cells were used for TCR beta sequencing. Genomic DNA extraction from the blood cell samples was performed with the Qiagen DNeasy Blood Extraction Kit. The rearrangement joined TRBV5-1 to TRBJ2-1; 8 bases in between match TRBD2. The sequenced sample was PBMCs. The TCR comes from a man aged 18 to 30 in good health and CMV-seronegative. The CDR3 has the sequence CASSLVAGGYNEQFF. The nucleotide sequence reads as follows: TGCGCCAGCAGCTTGGTCGCGGGGGGTTACAATGAGCAGTTCTTC.